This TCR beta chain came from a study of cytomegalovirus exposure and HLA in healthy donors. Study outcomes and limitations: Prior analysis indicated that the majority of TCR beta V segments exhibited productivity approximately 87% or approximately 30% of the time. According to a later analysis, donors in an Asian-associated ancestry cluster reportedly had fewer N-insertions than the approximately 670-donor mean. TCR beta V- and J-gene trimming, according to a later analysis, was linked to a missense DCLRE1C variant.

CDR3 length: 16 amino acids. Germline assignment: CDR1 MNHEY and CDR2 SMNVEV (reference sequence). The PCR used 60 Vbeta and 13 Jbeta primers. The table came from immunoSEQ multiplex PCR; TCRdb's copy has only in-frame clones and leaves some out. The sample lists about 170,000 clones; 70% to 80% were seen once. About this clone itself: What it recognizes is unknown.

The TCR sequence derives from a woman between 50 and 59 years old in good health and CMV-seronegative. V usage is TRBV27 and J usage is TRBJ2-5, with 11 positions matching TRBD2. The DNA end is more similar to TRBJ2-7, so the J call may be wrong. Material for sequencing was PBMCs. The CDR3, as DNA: TGTGCCAGCAGTAGGATGGGACTAGCGGACTCCTACGAGCAGTACTTC. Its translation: CASSRMGLADSYEQYF.